This entry lists 14 T cell receptor beta chains sequenced from one sample in a study of metastatic and nonmetastatic thyroid tumors. Until they underwent thyroid surgery, no patient had received any treatment. Using MiXCR, TCRdb re-called clones from the PCR reads. The sample has around 18,000 clones; under 30% are singletons. Sequences were obtained from tumor tissue. All receptors derive from a female donor with papillary thyroid cancer or a benign thyroid nodule (not recorded which). Some clones in this sample may be carry-over from other donors' samples.

CDR3 DNA sequence: TGCAGTGCTAGAGATCGCCTGGGGACGGCCTATAATTCACCCCTCCACTTT. Translated, it gives CSARDRLGTAYNSPLHF. The V gene is TRBV20-1, the J gene TRBJ1-6, with a weak D call TRBD1 (5 bases). V shed 0 bases and J shed 2 bases, with 14 bases lying between them. Germline loops: CDR1 DFQATT, CDR2 SNEGSKA (reference sequence). CDR3 length equals 17 residues.

This clone came up many times. The CDR3 carries no conserved terminal phenylalanine or tryptophan, so it likely arises from a read error. The DNA is omitted, as the CDR3 cannot be located on it reliably, and the CDR3 follows TCRdb's listing. The rearrangement joins TRBV7-3 to TRBJ1-2; TRBD1 is taken as the D call from the table, unchecked against the DNA. The germline V gene encodes CDR1 SGHTA and CDR2 FQGTGA. The CDR3 comprises 8 residues, both ends counted. The CDR3 here is CASSEDRG.

This clone was recorded at least ten times. The chain recombines TRBV11-3 with TRBJ1-2, with D maybe TRBD1 (5 bases). The CDR3 contains 13 residues. The ends were cut back, 5 bases at V and 0 bases at J, with 7 bases in the middle. Germline V CDR1 and CDR2: SGHNT, YENEEA. In nucleotides, the CDR3 is TGTGCCAGCAGCATCAGGGCTAACTATGGCTACACCTTC. Protein sequence: CASSIRANYGYTF.

By its share, this clone is medium-sized (0.01 to 0.1%). The rearrangement joins TRBV6-2 or TRBV6-3 to TRBJ2-1, with 8 bases identical to TRBD2. With 6 bases clipped from V and 9 bases from J, the junction kept 13 bases outside the gene matches. This CDR3 spans 15 amino acids. Germline V CDR1 and CDR2: MNHEY, SVGEGT. The CDR3 region has the DNA TGTGCCAGCAGCTCCACCCAACTAGCGGACCTTGAGCAGTTCTTC. This sequence encodes CASSSTQLADLEQFF.

This clone is judged medium-sized. Within the sample, other DNA sequences also encode this same CDR3. The V gene is TRBV12-3 or TRBV12-4, the J gene TRBJ2-7; possibly TRBD2 for D (6 bases). The CDR3 has 13 residues. With 5 bases removed from V and 2 bases from J, the gap between germline ends came to 10 bases. CDR3: CASSISGTYEQYF. The CDR3 DNA reads as TGTGCCAGCAGTATTAGCGGTACCTACGAGCAGTACTTC.

The chain carries TRBV5-1 and TRBJ2-1; TRBD2 aligns across 10 bases. With 4 bases clipped from V and 15 bases from J, the junction kept 7 bases outside the gene matches. Germline V gene sequence: CDR1 SGHRS, CDR2 YFSETQ. This CDR3 has 12 amino acids. CDR3 protein: CASSGSGRSSFF. In DNA, the CDR3 is TGCGCCAGCAGCGGTAGCGGGAGGAGTTCGTTCTTC. The full variable domain, completed using reference TRBV5-1 and TRBJ2-1, is KAGVTQTPRYLIKTRGQQVTLSCSPISGHRSVSWYQQTPGQGLQFLFEYFSETQRNKGNFPGRFSGRQFSNSRSEMNVSTLELGDSALYLCASSGSGRSSFFGPGTRLTVL.

V usage is TRBV20-1 and J usage is TRBJ2-7; 8 nucleotides match TRBD2. V shed 6 bases and J 4 bases; nucleotides not matched to a gene: 17. Looked up from germline, CDR1 is DFQATT and CDR2 is SNEGSKA (reference sequence). CDR3 length equals 16 residues. Written as DNA, the CDR3 is TGCAGTGCCACCCACGGGGTGGCGGGAGGTGTATACGAGCAGTACTTC. It codes for CSATHGVAGGVYEQYF.

The rearrangement links TRBV15 to TRBJ1-5; unclear D gene. The CDR3 covers 16 residues. Germline V gives CDR1 LNHNV, CDR2 YYDKDF (reference sequence). V was trimmed by 0 bases and J by 0 bases, leaving 9 bases between them. The CDR3 sequence: CATSRDVRTSNQPQHF. CDR3 nucleotide sequence: TGTGCCACCAGCAGAGATGTAAGGACTAGCAATCAGCCCCAGCATTTT.

This clone was counted between two and nine times. One junction end disagrees with the germline gene, perhaps due to a read error. The V call is TRBV6-4, the J call TRBJ2-1; 7 bases are a match to TRBD2. The CDR3 extends over 18 amino acids. The germline CDR1 and CDR2 sequences are MRHNA and SNTAGT. The CDR3 is CASSYSYPAAGIYNEQFF. The CDR3 nucleotides read TGTGCCAGCAGTTACTCCTATCCGGCAGCGGGAATCTACAATGAGCAGTTCTTC.

V usage is TRBV9 and J usage is TRBJ2-1; D ambiguous. The germline V gene has CDR1 SGDLS and CDR2 YYNGEE. Deletions cut 3 bases from V and 7 bases from J, with 14 bases between. The CDR3 loop spans 14 amino acids. The CDR3 is CASSASDLGNEQFF. CDR3 DNA sequence: TGTGCCAGCAGCGCGAGCGATCTGGGTAATGAGCAGTTCTTC.

The chain carries TRBV30 and TRBJ1-6; 8 bases are a match to TRBD1. The V gene end was trimmed by 5 bases and the J gene end by 6 bases; junction bases not matched to a gene: 6. CDR1 is GTSNPN, CDR2 SVGIG, per germline (reference sequence). There are 14 residues in the CDR3. The CDR3 region has the DNA TGTGCCTGGGATAGGACAGGGAGTAATTCACCCCTCCACTTT. Protein product: CAWDRTGSNSPLHF. The full variable domain, completed using reference TRBV30 and TRBJ1-6, is SQTIHQWPATLVQPVGSPLSLECTVEGTSNPNLYWYRQAAGRGLQLLFYSVGIGQISSEVPQNLSASRPQDRQFILSSKKLLLSDSGFYLCAWDRTGSNSPLHFGNGTRLTVT.

Sample share makes this clone medium-sized (0.01 to 0.1%). This sequence joins TRBV15 and TRBJ1-5; tentatively, D is TRBD1 (5 bases). The ends were cut back, 3 bases at V and 4 bases at J, with 10 bases in the middle. Germline lookup yields CDR1 LNHNV and CDR2 YYDKDF (reference sequence). CDR3 length equals 14 residues. The CDR3 is CATSSWGENQPQHF. CDR3 in DNA: TGTGCCACCAGCAGTTGGGGGGAAAATCAGCCCCAGCATTTT.

The rearrangement uses TRBV10-3 and TRBJ1-2, with D perhaps TRBD1 (5 bases). Looked up from germline, CDR1 is ENHRY and CDR2 is SYGVKD. The CDR3 is made up of 14 amino acids. V lost 2 bases and J 4 bases, leaving 11 bases between the germline ends. CDR3 nucleotide sequence: TGTGCCATCAGTGAGCCGGGGGGTAGCTATGGCTACACCTTC. Its translation: CAISEPGGSYGYTF.

J is TRBJ2-7 and V is TRBV28, with D possibly matching TRBD2 (6 bases). The CDR3 loop spans 12 amino acids. Germline V gives CDR1 MDHEN, CDR2 SYDVKM. Trimming took 8 bases from V and 7 from J, leaving 15 bases between them. CDR3 sequence: CASAARDEEQYF. CDR3 DNA: TGTGCCAGCGCTGCGCGGGACGAAGAGCAGTACTTC.